The 21 T cell receptor beta chains below were found in one sample sequenced in a study of OX40 agonist ivuxolimab in advanced cancers. The method was immunoSEQ multiplex PCR; TCRdb's version includes in-frame clones alone and lacks a portion of them. The sample includes over 25,000 clones, around 83% seen only once; the top ten take about 19%. The starting material was CD4+ or CD8+ T cells sorted from blood, obtained in a trial of the OX40 agonist ivuxolimab. These TCRs come from an adult with an advanced solid tumor such as melanoma, head and neck, liver or kidney cancer.

The count of this clone is one. The rearrangement joins TRBV7-9 to TRBJ2-5; 8 nucleotides line up with TRBD1. CDR3 length equals 14 residues. The junction had 4 bases not matched to a gene; V was cut back by 3 bases and J by 4 bases. Per germline, CDR1 SEHNR and CDR2 FQNEAQ (reference sequence). CDR3 sequence reads: CASSFTGGPETQYF. The CDR3 nucleotides are TGTGCCAGCAGCTTCACAGGGGGGCCAGAGACCCAGTACTTC.

The rearrangement uses TRBV11-2 and TRBJ2-1; D unresolved. The V end lost 7 bases, the J end lost 10 bases, and 11 bases lay between the germline ends. CDR1 is SGHAT and CDR2 is FQNNGV in the germline V gene. This CDR3 has 11 residues. The DNA of the CDR3 is TGTGCCAGCAAAAAGGAGAGAGAGCAGTTCTTC. This translates into CASKKEREQFF.

The V call is TRBV19, the J call TRBJ2-7; 8 nucleotides line up with TRBD2. Germline CDR1 is LNHDA and CDR2 is SQIVND (reference sequence). This CDR3 has 15 residues. With V trimmed by 3 bases and J by 3 bases, 7 bases remained unmatched. CDR3 nucleotides: TGTGCCAGTAGTATTGGAGCGGGAGAACACTACGAGCAGTACTTC. Protein sequence: CASSIGAGEHYEQYF.

V gene TRBV27 combines with J gene TRBJ2-1, with D possibly being TRBD2 (5 bases). V gave up 5 bases and J gave up 3 bases, with 17 bases separating them. This CDR3 region has 16 residues. Germline V lookup: CDR1 MNHEY, CDR2 SMNVEV (reference sequence). The CDR3 DNA follows: TGTGCCAGCAGTAGATCCCGGGGAAGCCACTACAATGAGCAGTTCTTC. It specifies CASSRSRGSHYNEQFF.

The CDR3 DNA reads as TGTGCCTGGAGTGTAGGCGGGAGGGACACCGGGGAGCTGTTTTTT. Protein: CAWSVGGRDTGELFF. The V call is TRBV30, the J call TRBJ2-2; 9 bases agree with TRBD2. In germline, CDR1 is GTSNPN, CDR2 SVGIG (reference sequence). This CDR3 contains 15 residues. Germline trimming cut 0 bases from V and 3 bases from J; bases unmatched to any gene: 2.

V and J are TRBV4-1 and TRBJ1-1; D possibly corresponds to TRBD1 (6 bases). The length of the CDR3 is 15 residues. V was trimmed by 4 bases and J by 5 bases, leaving 17 bases between them. Germline V gene lookup returns CDR1 MGHRA and CDR2 YSYEKL. DNA of the CDR3: TGCGCCAGCAGCCCTCGGACAGTCGGTGGGACTGAAGCTTTCTTT. Translation gives CASSPRTVGGTEAFF.

This rearrangement joins TRBV4-3 to TRBJ1-4; perhaps TRBD1 as D (5 bases). Trimming cost V 5 bases and J 8 bases, with 15 bases left between them. Germline V gene sequence: CDR1 LGHNA, CDR2 YSLEER. The length of the CDR3 is 14 residues. CDR3 bases: TGCGCCAGCAGCTCCGGGACCGAATGGGAAAAACTGTTTTTT. It translates to CASSSGTEWEKLFF.

V usage is TRBV6-4 and J usage is TRBJ2-2; the match to TRBD1 covers 7 bases. The CDR3 has 14 residues. V shed 10 bases and J 3 bases; nucleotides not matched to a gene: 8. Germline assignment: CDR1 MRHNA and CDR2 SNTAGT. The CDR3 sequence: CAIRGRGDTGELFF. Written as DNA, the CDR3 is TGTGCCATCAGGGGGAGAGGGGACACCGGGGAGCTGTTTTTT.

The J gene is TRBJ1-1, the V gene TRBV27; D might be TRBD1 (5 bases). The V end was cut by 5 bases, the J end by 5 bases, with 15 bases between. CDR1 and CDR2 (germline): MNHEY, SMNVEV (reference sequence). The CDR3 extends over 14 amino acids. The CDR3 DNA reads TGTGCCAGCAGTCTCCAGGCCGAGGGGACTGAAGCTTTCTTT. It encodes CASSLQAEGTEAFF.

This clone came up a few times. This chain uses TRBV20-1 with TRBJ2-7; no clear D gene. CDR3 length: 10 amino acids. Germline V lookup: CDR1 DFQATT, CDR2 SNEGSKA (reference sequence). Trimming removed 6 bases from V and 9 bases from J, with 12 bases in between. The CDR3 spells CSAKENLQYF. The CDR3 DNA reads as TGCAGTGCCAAAGAGAACCTGCAGTACTTC.

The chain recombines TRBV5-6 with TRBJ1-2; TRBD1 agrees at 8 bases. The germline CDR1 and CDR2 sequences are SGHDT and YYEEEE. V gave up 4 bases and J gave up 5 bases; unmatched junction bases: 13. The CDR3 extends over 16 amino acids. In DNA, the CDR3 is TGTGCCAGCAGCCCGCGGACAGGGTATTACCATTATGGCTACACCTTC. The encoded protein is CASSPRTGYYHYGYTF.

The genes are TRBV6-1 and TRBJ2-7, with TRBD2 matching over 11 bases. CDR3 length: 15 residues. Germline values: CDR1 MNHNS, CDR2 SASEGT. The V segment lost 6 bases and the J segment 6 bases; nucleotides outside the gene matches: 10. CDR3: CASSPQVSGRVEQYF. As DNA, the CDR3 is TGTGCCAGCAGCCCCCAGGTTAGCGGGAGGGTCGAGCAGTACTTC.

The chain joins TRBV9 to TRBJ1-2; D is perhaps TRBD1 (5 bases). The CDR3 length is 16 residues. Trimming took off 3 bases at V and 7 bases at J, with 22 bases between the two ends. In germline, CDR1 is SGDLS, CDR2 YYNGEE. The DNA for the CDR3 is TGTGCCAGCAGCGGGTTAGCAGGACATCTGCCTTCTGGCTACACCTTC. Its protein product is CASSGLAGHLPSGYTF.

CDR3 in amino acids: CASSELEGGYGYTF. CDR3 in DNA: TGCGCCAGCAGTGAGTTGGAGGGAGGCTATGGCTACACCTTC. This chain uses TRBV10-1 with TRBJ1-2; the D is unclear. V was pared by 1 base and J by 4 bases, with 10 bases between. The CDR3 extends over 14 amino acids. The V gene's germline CDR1 is WNHNN and CDR2 SYGVQD (reference sequence).

The rearrangement uses TRBV5-1 and TRBJ2-3, with TRBD2 matching 13 bases. CDR1 SGHRS and CDR2 YFSETQ come from the germline V gene. J gave up 5 bases and V 0 bases, and 9 bases lay outside the gene matches. The CDR3 is 18 amino acids. In nucleotides, the CDR3 is TGCGCCAGCAGCTTGGGGAGACTAGCGGGGGGCCGGGAAGATACGCAGTATTTT. Its protein is CASSLGRLAGGREDTQYF.

The rearrangement uses TRBV11-2 and TRBJ2-7; possibly TRBD1 or TRBD2 for D (5 bases each). CDR1 is SGHAT and CDR2 is FQNNGV in the germline V gene. Trimming cost V 6 bases and J 1 base, with 16 bases left between them. The CDR3 extends over 15 amino acids. The chain's CDR3 is CASRGTDPYSYEQYF. The CDR3 coding sequence is TGTGCCAGCAGAGGGACGGACCCCTATTCCTACGAGCAGTACTTC. The full variable domain, completed using reference TRBV11-2 and TRBJ2-7, is EAGVAQSPRYKIIEKRQSVAFWCNPISGHATLYWYQQILGQGPKLLIQFQNNGVVDDSQLPKDRFSAERLKGVDSTLKIQPAKLEDSAVYLCASRGTDPYSYEQYFGPGTRLTVT.

The chain joins TRBV30 to TRBJ2-4, with D maybe TRBD2 (7 bases). The length of the CDR3 is 15 residues. CDR1 GTSNPN and CDR2 SVGIG come from the germline V gene (reference sequence). With 5 bases removed from V and 3 bases from J, the gap between germline ends came to 17 bases. CDR3 in DNA: TGTGCCTGGGGGAGGGGGGCAGGCATCAAAAACATTCAGTACTTC. Its protein product is CAWGRGAGIKNIQYF.

J is TRBJ1-5 and V is TRBV4-1; 7 nucleotides align to TRBD1. Germline-derived CDR1 and CDR2 are MGHRA and YSYEKL. The CDR3 has 15 residues. Unmatched junction bases numbered 2, after V lost 0 bases and J lost 3 bases. For the CDR3, the DNA is TGCGCCAGCAGCCAAGAAGGACAGGACAATCAGCCCCAGCATTTT. It is translated as CASSQEGQDNQPQHF.

The rearrangement joins TRBV4-1 to TRBJ2-5, with TRBD1 as a possible D gene (5 bases). This CDR3 contains 16 residues. CDR1 is MGHRA, CDR2 YSYEKL, per germline. V was shortened by 0 bases and J by 1 base, with 12 bases between the two germline ends. In DNA, the CDR3 is TGCGCCAGCAGCCAAGAAAGTCCCAGGGTCCAAGAGACCCAGTACTTC. Translation: CASSQESPRVQETQYF.

The J gene is TRBJ2-3, the V gene TRBV7-9; a weak D match, TRBD1 (8 bases). The CDR3 sequence is 17 residues long. V shed 2 bases and J shed 5 bases, with 20 bases lying between them. Germline loops: CDR1 SEHNR, CDR2 FQNEAQ (reference sequence). The CDR3 reads CASSLPGYRGEGDTQYF. In DNA, the CDR3 is TGTGCCAGCAGCTTACCCGGCTACAGGGGGGAGGGAGATACGCAGTATTTT.

The rearrangement uses TRBV28 and TRBJ2-1; the D gene is possibly TRBD1 (6 bases). The CDR3 runs to 12 residues. Trimming took 5 bases from V and 7 from J, leaving 9 bases between them. CDR1 and CDR2 (germline): MDHEN, SYDVKM. The CDR3 DNA sequence: TGTGCCAGCAGTCCCACAGGGAATGAGCAGTTCTTC. Amino acid sequence: CASSPTGNEQFF.